Below, 16 T cell receptor beta chains from the same sample are listed, as sequenced in a study of response to subunit inactivated influenza vaccine (dated by TCRdb to the late 2010s). Library construction relied on RT-PCR. TCRdb records Illumina HiSeq 2500 as the sequencer. TCRdb trimmed public reads at Q25 via fastp, called clones via MiXCR and kept in-frame beta chains. Entries that share a CDR3 protein sequence are merged under the most common genes and DNA. For this sample there are fewer than 650,000 distinct CDR3 sequences; under 15% appear just once. The ten largest account for roughly 13% of the sample. What this sample's time point label stands for: 45 to 50 days after influenza vaccine administration. Sequenced here: PBMCs from blood, sampled roughly 46 days after vaccination. These receptors were obtained from a man over 45 who received an inactivated influenza vaccine. Donor details come from another sample of the same person, matched by shared clones.

The chain has TRBV12-3 or TRBV12-4 and TRBJ2-2; TRBD2 matches 8 bases. This CDR3 has 16 amino acids. The trim removed 6 bases at V and 5 bases at J, leaving 11 bases unmatched. In DNA, the CDR3 is TGTGCCAGCAGCGGGCTACTAGCGGAGGATACCGGGGAGCTGTTTTTT. It codes for CASSGLLAEDTGELFF.

This clonotype was observed many times. V and J are TRBV29-1 and TRBJ2-1; either TRBD1 or TRBD2 may fit D (5 bases each). V was pared by 5 bases and J by 8 bases, with 13 bases between. The CDR3 is 12 amino acids. Germline values: CDR1 SQVTM, CDR2 ANQGSEA. The CDR3 protein is CSVLDGTDEQFF. For the CDR3, the DNA is TGCAGCGTTCTGGATGGGACCGATGAGCAGTTCTTC.

There are many counts of this clonotype. V usage is TRBV5-6 and J usage is TRBJ2-5, with D possibly matching TRBD2 (6 bases). The CDR3 length is 15 residues. Between the trimmed V and J ends, which lost 1 base and 4 bases, there was a span of 14 bases. Germline V CDR1 and CDR2: SGHDT, YYEEEE. The CDR3 DNA is TGTGCCAGCAGCTTGAGCGAGGTCGGGGGAGAGACCCAGTACTTC. Its translation: CASSLSEVGGETQYF.

The chain carries TRBV28 and TRBJ2-1; weak D call: TRBD2 (5 bases). Trimming shortened V by 5 bases and J by 10 bases, and 15 bases separated the two germline ends. The germline V gene encodes CDR1 MDHEN and CDR2 SYDVKM. The CDR3 runs 13 residues. CDR3 bases: TGTGCCAGCAGTCGACCCAGAGAGGGCGAGCAGTTCTTC. Its translation: CASSRPREGEQFF.

This clonotype was counted between two and nine times. The chain is built from TRBV10-3 and TRBJ1-4; D is possibly TRBD1 (6 bases). CDR3 length: 15 amino acids. The V gene's germline CDR1 is ENHRY and CDR2 SYGVKD. Trimming cost V 6 bases and J 2 bases, with 13 bases left between them. The CDR3 bases are TGTGCCATCAGCCAAACAGGGTTGACTAATGAAAAACTGTTTTTT. Encoded protein: CAISQTGLTNEKLFF.

This rearrangement joins TRBV5-1 to TRBJ2-7; a weak D match, TRBD2 (6 bases). Germline CDR1 reads SGHRS; CDR2 reads YFSETQ. The V end lost 1 base, the J end lost 1 base, and 12 bases lay between the germline ends. CDR3 size: 15 residues. As DNA, the CDR3 is TGCGCCAGCAGCTTGCTATCGGGAGCTTCCTACGAGCAGTACTTC. Its protein product is CASSLLSGASYEQYF.

The V gene is TRBV6-2 or TRBV6-3, the J gene TRBJ2-3, with 11 bases matching TRBD2. In germline, CDR1 is MNHEY, CDR2 SVGEGT. V lost 5 bases to trimming and J lost 0 bases; unmatched junction nucleotides: 4. The CDR3 runs to 16 residues. CDR3 residues: CASSQLAGASTDTQYF. The DNA for the CDR3 is TGTGCCAGCAGTCAACTAGCGGGAGCTAGCACAGATACGCAGTATTTT.

The J gene is TRBJ2-5, the V gene TRBV6-2 or TRBV6-3; TRBD2 matches 10 bases. The V and J ends lost 5 bases and 1 base, in that order; junction bases with no gene match: 7. This CDR3 has 16 residues. Per germline, CDR1 MNHEY and CDR2 SVGEGT. The CDR3 coding sequence is TGTGCCAGCAGTGACATACTAGCGGGGACCCAAGAGACCCAGTACTTC. It yields the protein CASSDILAGTQETQYF.

This clonotype was observed a few times. The rearrangement joins TRBV27 to TRBJ1-1; D gene uncertain. The V and J ends lost 8 bases and 4 bases respectively, with 20 bases between them. This CDR3 is 15 amino acids long. Germline lookup yields CDR1 MNHEY and CDR2 SMNVEV (reference sequence). CDR3 amino acids: CASWARAGRGTEAFF. The CDR3 DNA follows: TGTGCCAGCTGGGCCCGGGCGGGTCGGGGCACTGAAGCTTTCTTT.

This clonotype was counted between two and nine times. V gene TRBV5-1 combines with J gene TRBJ2-1, with 12 bases aligning to TRBD2. This CDR3 region has 16 residues. Trimming removed 3 bases from V and 4 bases from J; junction bases left unmatched: 5. CDR1 is SGHRS and CDR2 is YFSETQ in the germline V gene. The CDR3 sequence is CASSYLTSGGYNEQFF. The CDR3, as DNA: TGCGCCAGCAGCTACCTGACTAGCGGGGGATACAATGAGCAGTTCTTC.

To note about this clonotype: One end of the junction varies from germline; a read error may be responsible. The V gene is TRBV3-1, the J gene TRBJ2-1; D gene ambiguous. The CDR3 totals 15 residues. Germline lookup yields CDR1 LGHDT and CDR2 YNNKEL (reference sequence). In DNA, the CDR3 is TGTGCCACCAGCCAAGGAGCCGGCGGTAAGAATGAGCAGTTCTTC. Translation: CATSQGAGGKNEQFF.

This sequence joins TRBV28 and TRBJ2-7; D might be TRBD2 (6 bases). CDR3 length: 12 amino acids. V lost 8 bases to trimming and J lost 4 bases, with 12 bases between them. Germline V lookup: CDR1 MDHEN, CDR2 SYDVKM. The CDR3 reads CASGDFGYEQYF. In nucleotides, the CDR3 is TGTGCCAGCGGGGACTTCGGGTACGAGCAGTACTTC.

This clonotype was detected ten times or more. The rearrangement uses TRBV6-1 and TRBJ2-7; 9 bases are a match to TRBD1. The CDR3 extends over 15 amino acids. Germline CDR1 MNHNS, CDR2 SASEGT. Losses at the gene ends were 6 bases for V and 2 bases for J; bases not matched to a gene: 8. CDR3 in amino acids: CASSPGQGFTYEQYF. CDR3 nucleotide sequence: TGTGCCAGCAGCCCGGGACAGGGCTTTACCTACGAGCAGTACTTC.

This clonotype has more than one count but fewer than ten. The rearrangement uses TRBV5-6 and TRBJ1-6; D is possibly TRBD1 (6 bases). Per germline, CDR1 SGHDT and CDR2 YYEEEE. V gave up 4 bases and J gave up 9 bases, with 14 bases separating them. This CDR3 is built from 14 residues. In DNA, the CDR3 is TGTGCCAGCAGCCCATCGGGGGGGCTTTCACCCCTCCACTTT. Amino acid sequence: CASSPSGGLSPLHF.

V usage is TRBV4-3 and J usage is TRBJ1-2; D not resolved. The V gene lost 0 bases and the J gene lost 0 bases, with 8 bases spanning the gap. This CDR3 is 15 amino acids long. Germline CDR1 and CDR2: LGHNA and YSLEER. CDR3 coding DNA: TGCGCCAGCAGCCAAGATGTGGTGACTAACTATGGCTACACCTTC. Protein product: CASSQDVVTNYGYTF.

V gene TRBV7-8 combines with J gene TRBJ2-7; D is ambiguous. Germline CDR1 and CDR2: SGHVS and FQNEAQ. CDR3 length: 14 residues. Trimming cost V 0 bases and J 3 bases, with 9 bases left between them. CDR3 residues: CASSLASWVYEQYF. CDR3 in DNA: TGTGCCAGCAGCTTAGCGTCTTGGGTCTACGAGCAGTACTTC.